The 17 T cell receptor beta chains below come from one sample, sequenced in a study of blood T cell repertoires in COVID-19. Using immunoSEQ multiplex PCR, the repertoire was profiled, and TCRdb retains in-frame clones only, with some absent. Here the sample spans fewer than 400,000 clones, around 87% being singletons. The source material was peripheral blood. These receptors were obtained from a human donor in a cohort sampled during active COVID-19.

CDR3 region: CASSFAGGEQTQYF. The CDR3 DNA sequence: TGCGCCAGCAGCTTTGCGGGGGGCGAGCAGACCCAGTACTTC. The chain joins TRBV5-1 to TRBJ2-5; TRBD2 aligns across 8 bases. Germline values: CDR1 SGHRS, CDR2 YFSETQ. The CDR3 runs 14 residues. The trim removed 2 bases at V and 6 bases at J, leaving 6 bases unmatched.

The CDR3 is CATLVGGSSEQYF. Here the CDR3 DNA reads TGTGCCACCCTGGTAGGGGGATCCAGCGAGCAGTACTTC. This chain links TRBV28 with TRBJ2-7; tentative D call: TRBD1 (6 bases). The CDR3 spans 13 residues. The V gene's germline CDR1 is MDHEN and CDR2 SYDVKM. Trimming cost V 10 bases and J 6 bases, with 19 bases left between them. The variable domain in full, with the rest retrieved from reference TRBV28 and TRBJ2-7, is DVKVTQSSRYLVKRTGEKVFLECVQDMDHENMFWYRQDPGLGLRLIYFSYDVKMKEKGDIPEGYSVSREKKERFSLILESASTNQTSMYLCATLVGGSSEQYFGPGTRLTVT.

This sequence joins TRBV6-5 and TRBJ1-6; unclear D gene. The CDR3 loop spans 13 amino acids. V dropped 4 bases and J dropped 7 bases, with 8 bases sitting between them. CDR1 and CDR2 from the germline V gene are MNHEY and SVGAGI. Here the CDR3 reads CASSFSGNSPLHF. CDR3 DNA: TGTGCCAGCAGTTTTTCGGGAAATTCACCCCTCCACTTT.

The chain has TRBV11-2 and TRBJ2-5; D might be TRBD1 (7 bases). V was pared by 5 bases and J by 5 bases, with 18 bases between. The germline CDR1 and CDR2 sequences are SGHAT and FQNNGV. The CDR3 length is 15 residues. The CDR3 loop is CASSNPQGGAETQYF. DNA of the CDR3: TGTGCCAGCAGCAACCCGCAGGGGGGCGCGGAGACCCAGTACTTC. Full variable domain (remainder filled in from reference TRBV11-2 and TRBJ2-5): EAGVAQSPRYKIIEKRQSVAFWCNPISGHATLYWYQQILGQGPKLLIQFQNNGVVDDSQLPKDRFSAERLKGVDSTLKIQPAKLEDSAVYLCASSNPQGGAETQYFGPGTRLLVL.

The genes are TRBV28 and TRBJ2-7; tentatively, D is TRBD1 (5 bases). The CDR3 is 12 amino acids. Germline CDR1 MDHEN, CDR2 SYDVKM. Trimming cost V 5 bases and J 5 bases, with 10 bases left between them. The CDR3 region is CASSPGPNEQYF. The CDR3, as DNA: TGTGCCAGCAGTCCAGGGCCAAACGAGCAGTACTTC.

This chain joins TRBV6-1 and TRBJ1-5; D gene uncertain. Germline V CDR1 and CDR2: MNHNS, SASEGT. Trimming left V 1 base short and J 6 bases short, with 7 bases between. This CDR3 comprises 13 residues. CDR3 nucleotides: TGTGCCAGCAGTGAAGGGTGGCTTCAGCCCCAGCATTTT. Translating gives CASSEGWLQPQHF.

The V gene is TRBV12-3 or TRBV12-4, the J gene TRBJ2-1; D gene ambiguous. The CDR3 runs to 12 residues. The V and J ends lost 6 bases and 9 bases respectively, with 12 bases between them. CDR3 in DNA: TGTGCCAGCAGACCGTCGTCAGGTGAGCAGTTCTTC. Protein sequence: CASRPSSGEQFF.

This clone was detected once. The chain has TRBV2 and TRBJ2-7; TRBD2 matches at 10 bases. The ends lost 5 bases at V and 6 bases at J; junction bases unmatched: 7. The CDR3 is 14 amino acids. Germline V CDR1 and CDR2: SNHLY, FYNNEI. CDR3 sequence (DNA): TGTGCCAGCAGTTTAGCGGGAGGACTGGGCGAGCAGTACTTC. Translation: CASSLAGGLGEQYF. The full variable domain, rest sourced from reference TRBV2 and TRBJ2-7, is EPEVTQTPSHQVTQMGQEVILRCVPISNHLYFYWYRQILGQKVEFLVSFYNNEISEKSEIFDDQFSVERPDGSNFTLKIRSTKLEDSAMYFCASSLAGGLGEQYFGPGTRLTVT.

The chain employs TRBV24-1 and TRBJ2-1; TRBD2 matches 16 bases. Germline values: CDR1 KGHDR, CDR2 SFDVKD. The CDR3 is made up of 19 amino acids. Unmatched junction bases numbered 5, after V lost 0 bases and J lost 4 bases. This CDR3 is CATSDLPGLAGGGYNEQFF. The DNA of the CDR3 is TGTGCCACCAGTGATTTGCCGGGACTAGCGGGAGGGGGGTACAATGAGCAGTTCTTC.

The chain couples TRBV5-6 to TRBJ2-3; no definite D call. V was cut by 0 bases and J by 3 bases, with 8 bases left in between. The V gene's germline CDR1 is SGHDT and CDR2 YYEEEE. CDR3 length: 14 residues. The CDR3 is CASSLGLATDTQYF. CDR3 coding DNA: TGTGCCAGCAGCTTGGGCCTCGCGACAGATACGCAGTATTTT.

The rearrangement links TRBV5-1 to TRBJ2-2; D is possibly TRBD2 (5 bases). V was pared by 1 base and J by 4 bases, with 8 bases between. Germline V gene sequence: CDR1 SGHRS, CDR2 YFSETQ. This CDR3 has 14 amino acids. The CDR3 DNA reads TGCGCCAGCAGCTTGACTAGTTCCACCGGGGAGCTGTTTTTT. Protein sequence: CASSLTSSTGELFF.

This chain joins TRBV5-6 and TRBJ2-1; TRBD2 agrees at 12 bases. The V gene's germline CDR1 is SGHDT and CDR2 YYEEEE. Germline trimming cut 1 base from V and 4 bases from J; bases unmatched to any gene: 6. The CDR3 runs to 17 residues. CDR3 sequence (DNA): TGTGCCAGCAGCTTGAAGCTAGCGGGAGGGGTATACAATGAGCAGTTCTTC. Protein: CASSLKLAGGVYNEQFF.

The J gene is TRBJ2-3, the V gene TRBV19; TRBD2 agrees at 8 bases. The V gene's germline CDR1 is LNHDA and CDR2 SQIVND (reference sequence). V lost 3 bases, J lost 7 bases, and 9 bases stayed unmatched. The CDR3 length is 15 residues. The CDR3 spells CASSIGSGSRNTQYF. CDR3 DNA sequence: TGTGCCAGTAGTATCGGAAGCGGGAGTAGAAATACGCAGTATTTT.

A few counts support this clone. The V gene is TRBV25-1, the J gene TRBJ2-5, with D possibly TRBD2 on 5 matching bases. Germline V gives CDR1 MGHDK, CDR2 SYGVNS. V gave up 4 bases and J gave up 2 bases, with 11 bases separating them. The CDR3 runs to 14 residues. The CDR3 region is CASSAPGEQETQYF. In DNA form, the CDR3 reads TGTGCCAGCAGTGCCCCCGGGGAGCAAGAGACCCAGTACTTC. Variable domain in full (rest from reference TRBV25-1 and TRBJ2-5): EADIYQTPRYLVIGTGKKITLECSQTMGHDKMYWYQQDPGMELHLIHYSYGVNSTEKGDLSSESTVSRIRTEHFPLTLESARPSHTSQYLCASSAPGEQETQYFGPGTRLLVL.

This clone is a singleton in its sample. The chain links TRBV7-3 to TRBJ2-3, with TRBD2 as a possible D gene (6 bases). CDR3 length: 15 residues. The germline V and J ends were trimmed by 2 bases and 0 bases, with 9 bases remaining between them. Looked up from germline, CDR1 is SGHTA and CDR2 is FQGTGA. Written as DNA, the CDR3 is TGTGCCAGCAGCTTATCCAGCGGGAGCACAGATACGCAGTATTTT. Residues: CASSLSSGSTDTQYF.

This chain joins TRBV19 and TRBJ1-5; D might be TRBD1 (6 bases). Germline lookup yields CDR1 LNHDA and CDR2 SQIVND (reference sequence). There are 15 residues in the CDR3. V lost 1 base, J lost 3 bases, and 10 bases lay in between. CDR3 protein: CASSIGAGDNQPQHF. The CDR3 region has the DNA TGTGCCAGTAGTATAGGGGCAGGGGACAATCAGCCCCAGCATTTT.

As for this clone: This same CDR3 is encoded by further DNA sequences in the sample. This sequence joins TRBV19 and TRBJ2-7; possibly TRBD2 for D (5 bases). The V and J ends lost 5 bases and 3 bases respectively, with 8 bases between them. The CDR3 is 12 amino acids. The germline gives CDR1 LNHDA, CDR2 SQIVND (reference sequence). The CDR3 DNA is TGTGCCAGTAGTGCCGGAGGCTACGAGCAGTACTTC. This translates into CASSAGGYEQYF.